The 15 T cell receptor beta chains below were found in one sample sequenced in a study of cytomegalovirus exposure and HLA in healthy donors. PCR used 60 Vbeta primers and 13 Jbeta primers. The assay was immunoSEQ multiplex PCR, and TCRdb's table has in-frame clones only and misses some. The table lists around 130,000 clones, over 65% of them singletons, with around 1.2% in the top ten. Sequencing used PBMCs. The receptors originated from a man over 45 in good health and CMV-seronegative.

The rearrangement links TRBV25-1 to TRBJ1-1; the match to TRBD1 covers 7 bases. The CDR3 is 16 amino acids. Trimming removed 4 bases from V and 0 bases from J; junction bases left unmatched: 8. Per the germline V gene, CDR1 is MGHDK and CDR2 is SYGVNS. The CDR3 sequence: CASSAGGRGLNTEAFF. The CDR3 DNA is TGTGCCAGCAGTGCAGGGGGACGCGGCCTGAACACTGAAGCTTTCTTT. Full variable domain (rest looked up from reference TRBV25-1 and TRBJ1-1): EADIYQTPRYLVIGTGKKITLECSQTMGHDKMYWYQQDPGMELHLIHYSYGVNSTEKGDLSSESTVSRIRTEHFPLTLESARPSHTSQYLCASSAGGRGLNTEAFFGQGTRLTVV.

This chain uses TRBV29-1 with TRBJ1-1; D gene uncertain. V lost 5 bases and J 5 bases, leaving 9 bases between the germline ends. The CDR3 is 11 residues long. Per the germline V gene, CDR1 is SQVTM and CDR2 is ANQGSEA. The CDR3 is CSVRGRTEAFF. CDR3 DNA: TGCAGCGTTCGGGGTAGAACTGAAGCTTTCTTT.

The V call is TRBV7-9, the J call TRBJ1-3, with TRBD1 as a possible D gene (6 bases). Germline-derived CDR1 and CDR2 are SEHNR and FQNEAQ (reference sequence). The CDR3 spans 14 residues. The ends were cut back, 2 bases at V and 1 base at J, with 6 bases in the middle. CDR3 DNA sequence: TGTGCCAGCAGCTTAACAGGGTCTGGAAACACCATATATTTT. Amino acids: CASSLTGSGNTIYF.

The chain uses TRBV5-1 and TRBJ2-3, with 9 bases aligning to TRBD2. Trimming took 7 bases from V and 5 from J; bases not matched to a gene: 5. CDR1 is SGHRS, CDR2 YFSETQ, per germline. This CDR3 is built from 13 residues. The CDR3 region has the DNA TGCGCCAGCTCTGCTAGCGGGGTAGATACGCAGTATTTT. Translated: CASSASGVDTQYF.

This chain connects TRBV28 to TRBJ1-1; tentative D call: TRBD1 (5 bases). The V and J ends lost 7 bases and 5 bases respectively, with 14 bases between them. Germline V lookup: CDR1 MDHEN, CDR2 SYDVKM. This CDR3 comprises 13 residues. For the CDR3, the DNA is TGTGCCAGCATTCGACAGTCGAGAACTGAAGCTTTCTTT. Protein: CASIRQSRTEAFF.

The chain has TRBV13 and TRBJ2-4; tentatively, D is TRBD1 (6 bases). With 5 bases removed from V and 0 bases from J, the gap between germline ends came to 11 bases. Germline V gene lookup returns CDR1 PRHDT and CDR2 FYEKMQ (reference sequence). The CDR3 totals 15 residues. The CDR3 loop reads CASSTQGLAKNIQYF. DNA of the CDR3: TGTGCCAGCAGCACTCAGGGGCTAGCCAAAAACATTCAGTACTTC.

The J gene is TRBJ2-7, the V gene TRBV10-2; TRBD2 matches at 7 bases. CDR3 length: 12 residues. Looked up from germline, CDR1 is WSHSY and CDR2 is SAAADI. J was trimmed by 4 bases and V by 8 bases; bases with no gene match: 5. Written as DNA, the CDR3 is TGCGCCAGCCGACTAGCAGATTACGAGCAGTACTTC. It is translated as CASRLADYEQYF.

The V call is TRBV11-2, the J call TRBJ2-7; TRBD2 is a possible D gene (6 bases). Germline V gives CDR1 SGHAT, CDR2 FQNNGV. CDR3 length equals 15 residues. Trimming stripped 1 base from V and 4 bases from J, with 14 bases between. The CDR3 here is CASSLAVAVPYEQYF. The CDR3 coding sequence is TGTGCCAGCAGCTTAGCTGTAGCGGTCCCTTACGAGCAGTACTTC.

The chain couples TRBV7-2 to TRBJ1-1; D gene unclear. V lost 5 bases and J 2 bases, leaving 9 bases between the germline ends. The germline CDR1 and CDR2 sequences are SGHTA and FQGNSA. The CDR3 loop spans 13 amino acids. CDR3 amino acids: CASSLSLNTEAFF. The CDR3 DNA sequence: TGTGCCAGCAGCCTTTCACTAAACACTGAAGCTTTCTTT.

This clone came up a few times. The chain combines TRBV5-6 with TRBJ2-1; TRBD2 matches 7 bases. The CDR3 runs 18 residues. V dropped 3 bases and J dropped 3; count of bases not matched to a gene: 15. Germline V CDR1 and CDR2: SGHDT, YYEEEE. The CDR3 loop reads CASSYQTSLAAVYNEQFF. The CDR3 DNA is TGTGCCAGCAGCTACCAAACTTCCCTAGCGGCAGTCTACAATGAGCAGTTCTTC.

This chain links TRBV7-9 with TRBJ2-7; 9 nucleotides match TRBD2. Trimming took 5 bases from V and 4 from J; bases not matched to a gene: 6. CDR3 length: 14 residues. Per the germline V gene, CDR1 is SEHNR and CDR2 is FQNEAQ (reference sequence). The CDR3 sequence is CASSLSGSSYEQYF. CDR3 bases: TGTGCCAGCAGCCTTAGCGGGAGTTCGTACGAGCAGTACTTC.

Details on this clone: One junction end disagrees with the germline gene, perhaps due to a read error. This chain connects TRBV4-1 to TRBJ1-5; 7 positions match TRBD1. Per the germline V gene, CDR1 is MGHRA and CDR2 is YSYEKL. This CDR3 is 17 amino acids long. In nucleotides, the CDR3 is TGCGCCAGCAGCCAAGACCCCGGGACAGCAAGCAATCAGCCCCGGCATTTT. Protein: CASSQDPGTASNQPRHF.

This clone was observed a single time. The V gene is TRBV7-2, the J gene TRBJ1-1, with D possibly matching TRBD1 (6 bases). The CDR3 has 15 amino acids. V lost 1 base and J lost 2, with 11 bases in between. The germline CDR1 and CDR2 sequences are SGHTA and FQGNSA. CDR3 loop: CASSLVAGGNTEAFF. The DNA for the CDR3 is TGTGCCAGCAGCTTAGTAGCGGGGGGCAACACTGAAGCTTTCTTT.

The chain carries TRBV28 and TRBJ2-5; D gene unclear. V was shortened by 3 bases and J by 0 bases, with 2 bases between the two germline ends. This CDR3 is built from 12 residues. Per the germline V gene, CDR1 is MDHEN and CDR2 is SYDVKM. CDR3 sequence reads: CASSFNQETQYF. The DNA of the CDR3 is TGTGCCAGCAGTTTTAACCAAGAGACCCAGTACTTC.

The chain is built from TRBV29-1 and TRBJ1-1; 7 positions match TRBD1. This CDR3 is built from 13 residues. Losses at the gene ends were 5 bases for V and 3 bases for J; bases not matched to a gene: 6. Germline assignment: CDR1 SQVTM and CDR2 ANQGSEA. CDR3 nucleotide sequence: TGCAGCGTTTGCCACAGGGGCGACACTGAAGCTTTCTTT. Amino acids: CSVCHRGDTEAFF. Combining the CDR3 with reference TRBV29-1 and TRBJ1-1 gives the whole variable domain SAVISQKPSRDICQRGTSLTIQCQVDSQVTMMFWYRQQPGQSLTLIATANQGSEATYESGFVIDKFPISRPNLTFSTLTVSNMSPEDSSIYLCSVCHRGDTEAFFGQGTRLTVV.